These T cell receptor beta chains were read from a single sample in a study of T-cell reconstitution after alpha-beta-depleted transplantation in children. One entry per CDR3 protein results from TCRdb running MiXCR on the PCR reads. The sample records about 440,000 distinct CDR3 sequences, approximately 42% being singletons. The sequences come from PBMCs, collected before TCRalphabeta/CD19-depleted stem cell transplant. All receptors come from a girl aged 2 to 10 with aplastic anemia, due to receive a stem cell transplant. Both conserved end residues are part of each CDR3. The order of the fields is clone size, V gene, D gene, J gene, CDR3 DNA, CDR3 protein. A D gene is named only where the DNA matches it firmly. Clone sizes are given selectively: once, few, many, or a class where the clone is expanded.

few	TRBV11-2	-	TRBJ2-7	TGTGCCAGCAGCTTAGGGGCTAGATACGAGCAGTACTTC	CASSLGARYEQYF
-	TRBV5-6	-	TRBJ1-6	TGTGCCAGCGCCCCTTTGCGGCGGACAACTAATTCACCCCTCCACTTT	CASAPLRRTTNSPLHF
few	TRBV5-1	-	TRBJ2-1	TGCGCCAGCAGCTACGGCGTCCATGAGCAGTTCTTC	CASSYGVHEQFF
once	TRBV15	-	TRBJ2-1	TGTGCCACCAGCAGAGATGGCAGGGGAATCGGAGGATACGATGAGCAGTTCTTC	CATSRDGRGIGGYDEQFF
-	TRBV6-1	-	TRBJ2-7	TGTGCCAGCAGTACACCACCGGGCGAGCAGTACTTC	CASSTPPGEQYF
few	TRBV7-9	-	TRBJ2-3	TGTGCCAGCAGCTCGGGACTCAGCACAGATACGCAGTATTTT	CASSSGLSTDTQYF
-	TRBV12-3/TRBV12-4	-	TRBJ2-3	TGTGCCAGCAGTTTAGTACCGGGGGCCCAGTATTTT	CASSLVPGAQYF
few	TRBV7-3	TRBD1	TRBJ1-6	TGTGCCAGCAGCCTACAGGGGGGCGAATCACCCCTCCACTTT	CASSLQGGESPLHF
-	TRBV5-4	-	TRBJ2-2	TGTGCCAGCAGCTTTTGGGGAACCGGGGAGCTGTTTTTT	CASSFWGTGELFF
-	TRBV10-2	-	TRBJ2-3	TGCGCCAGCAGTGAGGCCTCGGGGCCGACTAGCACAGATACGCAGTATTTT	CASSEASGPTSTDTQYF
many	TRBV12-3/TRBV12-4	-	TRBJ2-7	TGTGCCAGCAGTTCCCCGAGGGTTTCCCTTGCCTACGAGCAGTACTTC	CASSSPRVSLAYEQYF
-	TRBV18	-	TRBJ2-7	TGTGCCAGCTCACAAATGGACAGCTTACTATACGAGCAGTACTTC	CASSQMDSLLYEQYF
-	TRBV12-3/TRBV12-4	-	TRBJ2-2	TGTGCCAGCAGCCCGGGCATAGGCGGGGAGCTGTTTTTT	CASSPGIGGELFF
-	TRBV29-1	-	TRBJ1-1	TGCAGCACCCGGCGGTCAAACACTGAAGCTTTCTTT	CSTRRSNTEAFF
-	TRBV28	-	TRBJ2-1	TGTGCCAGCTCGAACGGGGGAGAAGGTGACAATGAGCAGTTCTTC	CASSNGGEGDNEQFF
many	TRBV5-1	-	TRBJ2-1	TGCGCCAGCAGCTGGGTCTCAGACGGTTACAATGAGCAGTTCTTC	CASSWVSDGYNEQFF
-	TRBV15	-	TRBJ2-1	TGTGCCACCAGCAGAGATCCGGGCACCTTCAATGAGCAGTTCTTC	CATSRDPGTFNEQFF
many	TRBV2	-	TRBJ1-2	TGTGCCAGCAGAGGAGGAAGGAGTCATGGCTACACCTTC	CASRGGRSHGYTF
few	TRBV27	-	TRBJ2-7	TGTGCCAGCAGTGGGGGCCACTTATACGAGCAGTACTTC	CASSGGHLYEQYF
many	TRBV20-1	TRBD2	TRBJ2-1	TGCAGTGCAGGGACTAGCATTGAGCAGTTCTTC	CSAGTSIEQFF
many	TRBV28	-	TRBJ2-7	TGTGCCAGCAGCTACTGGGAGGAGCAGTACTTC	CASSYWEEQYF
many	TRBV7-9	-	TRBJ1-4	TGTGCCAGCAGCTTACTTGGGGAGAAAGGTGAAAAACTGTTTTTT	CASSLLGEKGEKLFF